The 28 T cell receptor beta chains below were found in one sample sequenced in a study of molecular identifiers for immune sequencing clone quantification. TCRdb redid the calling of the PCR reads with MiXCR, one entry per CDR3 protein. This table holds 250,000 to 350,000 distinct CDR3 sequences, 20% to 25% found once. Sample: naive CD8+ T cells from blood, with Jurkat cell RNA spiked in. As for subset: FACS-sorted CD8+CD4-CCR7+CD45RA+ naive T cells. These receptors were obtained from a human donor in good health. Some libraries in this study had Jurkat cell RNA spiked in.

Ten or more counts support this clonotype. This chain connects TRBV15 to TRBJ1-5; perhaps TRBD1 as D (6 bases). Germline lookup yields CDR1 LNHNV and CDR2 YYDKDF (reference sequence). V was clipped by 4 bases and J by 2 bases, with 9 bases between them. This CDR3 is built from 14 residues. The CDR3 loop reads CATSTRGRNQPQHF. As DNA, the CDR3 is TGTGCCACCAGCACCAGGGGTCGCAATCAGCCCCAGCATTTT.

This clonotype was counted many times. J is TRBJ2-7 and V is TRBV5-1; TRBD1 matches at 7 bases. V trimming: 5 bases; J trimming: 5 bases; junction bases outside the gene matches: 7. Per the germline V gene, CDR1 is SGHRS and CDR2 is YFSETQ. The CDR3 sequence is 13 residues long. CDR3 coding DNA: TGCGCCAGCAGTAAGGGGGCGGAGAACGAGCAGTACTTC. Encoded protein: CASSKGAENEQYF.

This clonotype was recorded many times. The V and J genes are TRBV4-1 and TRBJ2-7; the match to TRBD1 covers 7 bases. J lost 3 bases, V lost 4 bases, and 9 bases had no gene match. The CDR3 runs to 15 residues. Looked up from germline, CDR1 is MGHRA and CDR2 is YSYEKL. This CDR3 is CASSLGTAPVYEQYF. The CDR3 region has the DNA TGCGCCAGCAGCCTAGGGACAGCTCCCGTCTACGAGCAGTACTTC.

This clonotype occurred a few times. The chain couples TRBV30 to TRBJ1-1, with 8 positions matching TRBD1. The CDR3 is 14 residues long. Trimming took 2 bases from V and 5 from J; bases not matched to a gene: 7. Germline values: CDR1 GTSNPN, CDR2 SVGIG (reference sequence). The CDR3 loop is CAWSRGQGRTEAFF. Written as DNA, the CDR3 is TGTGCCTGGAGTCGTGGACAGGGTCGTACTGAAGCTTTCTTT.

This clonotype showed up many times. This rearrangement joins TRBV7-2 to TRBJ2-1; D may be TRBD1 (5 bases). CDR1 SGHTA and CDR2 FQGNSA come from the germline V gene. There are 15 residues in the CDR3. The V and J ends lost 5 bases and 7 bases respectively, with 18 bases between them. This chain's CDR3 is CASSPSPGWDNEQFF. The CDR3 coding sequence is TGTGCCAGCAGCCCATCCCCAGGGTGGGATAATGAGCAGTTCTTC. Variable domain in full (rest from reference TRBV7-2 and TRBJ2-1): GAGVSQSPSNKVTEKGKDVELRCDPISGHTALYWYRQSLGQGLEFLIYFQGNSAPDKSGLPSDRFSAERTGGSVSTLTIQRTQQEDSAVYLCASSPSPGWDNEQFFGPGTRLTVL.

Many counts were recorded for this clonotype. J is TRBJ2-3 and V is TRBV24-1; 11 nucleotides line up with TRBD2. Germline V gives CDR1 KGHDR, CDR2 SFDVKD. Trimming took 4 bases from V and 2 from J; bases not matched to a gene: 10. The CDR3 consists of 18 residues. CDR3 in amino acids: CATSETPGTSGVTDTQYF. Here the CDR3 DNA reads TGTGCCACCAGTGAGACTCCCGGGACTAGCGGAGTCACAGATACGCAGTATTTT.

The chain has TRBV27 and TRBJ2-5; 10 positions match TRBD2. The CDR3 loop spans 15 amino acids. The V gene's germline CDR1 is MNHEY and CDR2 SMNVEV (reference sequence). The V segment lost 1 base and the J segment 2 bases; nucleotides outside the gene matches: 1. The CDR3 loop reads CASSLWTSGQETQYF. Here the CDR3 DNA reads TGTGCCAGCAGTTTATGGACTAGCGGACAAGAGACCCAGTACTTC.

This clonotype was detected ten times or more. Its ends do not fully match the called genes, so a read error is possible. This chain links TRBV14 with TRBJ2-1; 7 bases map to TRBD1. Germline CDR1 reads SGHDN; CDR2 reads FVKESK. The CDR3 consists of 13 residues. Written as DNA, the CDR3 is TGTGCCAGCAGCCAAGATAGGGCCAGGGGGATGGTCTTC. The encoded protein is CASSQDRARGMVF.

This clonotype occurred many times. This rearrangement joins TRBV7-2 to TRBJ1-4, with D uncertain. CDR1 SGHTA and CDR2 FQGNSA come from the germline V gene. Between the trimmed V and J ends, which lost 5 bases and 0 bases, there was a span of 19 bases. The CDR3 spans 18 residues. The CDR3 loop is CASSQLPAPVATNEKLFF. The CDR3 nucleotides are TGTGCCAGCAGCCAACTTCCGGCCCCAGTAGCAACTAATGAAAAACTGTTTTTT.

Many counts were recorded for this clonotype. This chain links TRBV24-1 with TRBJ1-5, with D perhaps TRBD1 (5 bases). The CDR3 is made up of 13 amino acids. With 6 bases removed from V and 3 bases from J, the gap between germline ends came to 8 bases. The germline CDR1 and CDR2 sequences are KGHDR and SFDVKD. The CDR3 region is CATSRGLNQPQHF. Here the CDR3 DNA reads TGTGCCACCAGTCGGGGCCTCAATCAGCCCCAGCATTTT.

The rearrangement joins TRBV28 to TRBJ2-3; 14 bases map to TRBD2. Germline CDR1 reads MDHEN; CDR2 reads SYDVKM. The CDR3 contains 16 residues. Germline trimming cut 3 bases from V and 4 bases from J; bases unmatched to any gene: 3. The CDR3 loop reads CASSLGLAGDPDTQYF. The CDR3 DNA reads TGTGCCAGCAGTTTGGGACTAGCGGGGGATCCAGATACGCAGTATTTT. Using reference TRBV28 and TRBJ2-3 for the parts outside the CDR3, the full variable domain is DVKVTQSSRYLVKRTGEKVFLECVQDMDHENMFWYRQDPGLGLRLIYFSYDVKMKEKGDIPEGYSVSREKKERFSLILESASTNQTSMYLCASSLGLAGDPDTQYFGPGTRLTVL.

On this clonotype itself: Being one base from a much bigger clone, this may be a read error. V and J are TRBV9 and TRBJ1-1; D perhaps matches TRBD1 (5 bases). The CDR3 covers 14 residues. V lost 0 bases to trimming and J lost 5 bases, with 11 bases between them. In germline, CDR1 is SGDLS, CDR2 YYNGEE. The CDR3 DNA sequence: TGTGCCAGCAGCGTAGGTTGGGGACGGACTGAAGCTTTCTTT. This gives the protein CASSVGWGRTEAFF.

This clonotype occurred many times. The gene calls are TRBV19 and TRBJ1-2; D not resolved. This CDR3 has 11 amino acids. The ends were cut back, 7 bases at V and 6 bases at J, with 9 bases in the middle. Germline assignment: CDR1 LNHDA and CDR2 SQIVND (reference sequence). CDR3 nucleotide sequence: TGTGCCAGTAATAGAGGGAATGGCTACACCTTC. Translated: CASNRGNGYTF.

The rearrangement uses TRBV12-5 and TRBJ2-7; the match to TRBD2 covers 9 bases. This CDR3 has 15 amino acids. J lost 3 bases, V lost 4 bases, and 7 bases had no gene match. Germline values: CDR1 LGHNT, CDR2 FRNRAP. The CDR3 sequence is CASGWAVSGGYEQYF. CDR3 nucleotide sequence: TGTGCTAGTGGTTGGGCGGTTAGCGGGGGCTACGAGCAGTACTTC.

This clonotype was detected only once. A clone one base away is much larger, so this may be a read error. The CDR3 nucleotides are TGTGTCAGCAGCTGGGACAGTAGCACAGATACGCAGTATTTT. It yields the protein CVSSWDSSTDTQYF. V usage is TRBV5-3 and J usage is TRBJ2-3; TRBD1 matches 7 bases. TRBV5-3 is an open reading frame whose function is uncertain. The CDR3 runs 14 residues.

Concerning this clonotype itself: A much larger clone differs from this one at a single base, so this may be a read error. The conserved phenylalanine or tryptophan is not found at the CDR3 terminus, so this likely reflects a read error. The rearrangement uses TRBV29-1 and TRBJ2-1; no reliable D call. Germline lookup yields CDR1 SQVTM and CDR2 ANQGSEA. CDR3 length: 13 amino acids. The V and J ends lost 8 bases and 10 bases respectively, with 21 bases between them. The CDR3 sequence: CSTHSLRAHEQFS. The CDR3, as DNA: TGCAGCACCCATTCCCTAAGAGCGCACGAGCAGTTCTCC.

Notes on this clonotype: This may come from a read error, since a much larger clone is one base off. The chain is built from TRBV7-2 and TRBJ2-3, with 7 positions matching TRBD2. This CDR3 is 15 amino acids long. From germline, CDR1 is SGHTA and CDR2 FQGNSA. For the CDR3, the DNA is TGTGCCAGCAACTTAGTGGCGGGGGTAAAAGATACGCAGTATTTT. Protein sequence: CASNLVAGVKDTQYF.

This chain connects TRBV2 to TRBJ1-4; D not certain. The CDR3 loop spans 13 amino acids. CDR1 is SNHLY and CDR2 is FYNNEI in the germline V gene. Trimming left V 1 base short and J 8 bases short, with 8 bases between. The CDR3 reads CASSEESAEKLFF. In DNA form, the CDR3 reads TGTGCCAGCAGTGAAGAGTCGGCAGAAAAACTGTTTTTT.

This clonotype has a single count. At one of its ends the junction is not consistent with the germline gene, which may arise from a read error. The chain uses TRBV6-2 or TRBV6-3 and TRBJ2-5; 8 bases align to TRBD1. The germline CDR1 and CDR2 sequences are MNHEY and SVGEGT. The CDR3 contains 13 residues. The CDR3 coding sequence is TGTGCCAGCAGTGACAGGGGACAAGAGACCCAGCACTTC. Translated, it gives CASSDRGQETQHF.

In this sample, this clonotype turned up many times. The CDR3 region has the DNA TGTGCCAGCAGTTACTCATTCGGTACAGGGGCCGGTCAGCCCCAGCATTTT. It is translated as CASSYSFGTGAGQPQHF. This chain uses TRBV6-6 with TRBJ1-5; TRBD1 agrees at 7 bases. Trimming removed 0 bases from V and 6 bases from J; junction bases left unmatched: 11. CDR3 size: 17 residues. Germline V gene sequence: CDR1 MNHNY, CDR2 SVGAGI (reference sequence).

Concerning this clonotype itself: One end of the junction is discordant with germline, which a read error may explain. This rearrangement joins TRBV2 to TRBJ1-5; TRBD1 matches 8 bases. This CDR3 region has 14 residues. The germline CDR1 and CDR2 sequences are SNHLY and FYNNEI. CDR3 coding DNA: TGTACCAGCCGGGACAGGAGCTCCTATCAGCCCCAGCATTTT. This gives the protein CTSRDRSSYQPQHF.

The chain employs TRBV9 and TRBJ2-3; D is possibly TRBD2 (6 bases). V dropped 4 bases and J dropped 3 bases, with 15 bases sitting between them. In germline, CDR1 is SGDLS, CDR2 YYNGEE. The CDR3 is made up of 15 amino acids. CDR3 DNA: TGTGCCAGCAGCTTCACCGGGACTGTTACAGATACGCAGTATTTT. This codes for CASSFTGTVTDTQYF.

The CDR3 loop is CASSHNRDRYTGELFF. CDR3 sequence (DNA): TGTGCCAGCAGCCATAACCGGGACAGGTACACCGGGGAGCTGTTTTTT. V gene TRBV7-9 combines with J gene TRBJ2-2; 8 bases fit TRBD1. The CDR3 is 16 amino acids. The V and J ends lost 5 bases and 3 bases, in that order; junction bases with no gene match: 8. CDR1 and CDR2 (germline): SEHNR, FQNEAQ (reference sequence).

This clonotype was seen many times. The rearrangement links TRBV19 to TRBJ2-3, with unresolved D. The CDR3 extends over 10 amino acids. V dropped 10 bases and J dropped 4 bases, with 6 bases sitting between them. Germline values: CDR1 LNHDA, CDR2 SQIVND (reference sequence). Here the CDR3 reads CATTADTQYF. As DNA, the CDR3 is TGTGCCACAACCGCAGATACGCAGTATTTT.

This clonotype was seen at least ten times. The V gene is TRBV6-6, the J gene TRBJ1-1; 8 nucleotides agree with TRBD1. The V gene's germline CDR1 is MNHNY and CDR2 SVGAGI (reference sequence). The CDR3 length is 16 residues. The ends lost 1 base at V and 0 bases at J; junction bases unmatched: 4. The CDR3 DNA follows: TGTGCCAGCAGTTACTTGGGACAGGTATTGAACACTGAAGCTTTCTTT. It specifies CASSYLGQVLNTEAFF.

As concerns this clonotype: At one of its ends the junction is not consistent with the germline gene, which may arise from a read error. The V gene is TRBV27, the J gene TRBJ2-7, with D possibly TRBD1 on 6 matching bases. The CDR3 has 13 amino acids. Germline CDR1 and CDR2: MNHEY and SMNVEV (reference sequence). The CDR3 sequence is CAGSPQGYYEQYF. The CDR3 bases are TGTGCCGGCAGTCCACAGGGTTACTACGAGCAGTACTTC.

In DNA form, the CDR3 reads TGTGCCAGCAGCTTAGGTAGCGGGGGATTGTACACAGATACGCAGTATTTT. Protein: CASSLGSGGLYTDTQYF. The chain joins TRBV7-6 to TRBJ2-3; 9 bases agree with TRBD2. The V and J ends lost 1 base and 2 bases, in that order; junction bases with no gene match: 7. The CDR3 loop spans 17 amino acids. CDR1 and CDR2 from the germline V gene are SGHVS and FNYEAQ.

The chain has TRBV15 and TRBJ1-1; no firm D call. With 0 bases removed from V and 4 bases from J, the gap between germline ends came to 9 bases. The CDR3 contains 14 residues. From germline, CDR1 is LNHNV and CDR2 YYDKDF (reference sequence). The CDR3 bases are TGTGCCACCAGCAGAGATTCAGGTTTCACTGAAGCTTTCTTT. Its protein is CATSRDSGFTEAFF.